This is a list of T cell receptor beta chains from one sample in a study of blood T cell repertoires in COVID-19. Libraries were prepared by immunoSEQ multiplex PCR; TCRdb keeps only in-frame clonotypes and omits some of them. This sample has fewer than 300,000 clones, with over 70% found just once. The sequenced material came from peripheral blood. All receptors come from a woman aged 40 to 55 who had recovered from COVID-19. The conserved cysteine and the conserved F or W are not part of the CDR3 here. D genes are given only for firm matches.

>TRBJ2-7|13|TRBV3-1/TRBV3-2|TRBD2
ASSRMGLAGNEQY
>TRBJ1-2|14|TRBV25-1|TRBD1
ASSSAGGRSNYGYT
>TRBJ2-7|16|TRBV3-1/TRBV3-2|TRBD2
ASSRNKATSGGLGEQY
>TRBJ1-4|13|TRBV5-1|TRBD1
ASSPLTGGNEKLF
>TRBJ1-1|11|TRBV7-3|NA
ASSLGGASEAF
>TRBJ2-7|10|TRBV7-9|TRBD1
ASRQGTYEQY
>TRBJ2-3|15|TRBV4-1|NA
ASSQDGRGGGTDTQY
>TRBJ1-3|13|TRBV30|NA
AWRVPGTNGNTIY
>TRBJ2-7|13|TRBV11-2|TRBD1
ASSLAQGVLYEQY
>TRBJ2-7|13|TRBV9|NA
ASSVRGDPYYEQY
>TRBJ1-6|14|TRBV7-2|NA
ASSLGGTHYNSPLH
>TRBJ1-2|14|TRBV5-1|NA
ASSLEGSAGLEGYT
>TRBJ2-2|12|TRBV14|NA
ASSPGTNTGELF
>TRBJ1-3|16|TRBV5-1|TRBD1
ASSLGGRGPSSGNTIY
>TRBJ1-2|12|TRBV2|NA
ASSPGRGAYGYT
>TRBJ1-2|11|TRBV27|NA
ASSLLAGVGYT
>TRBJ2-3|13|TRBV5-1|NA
ASSTGLLKADTQY
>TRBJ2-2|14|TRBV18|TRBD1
ASSRKDRGNTGELF
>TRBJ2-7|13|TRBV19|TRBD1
ASSPTGGNAYEQY
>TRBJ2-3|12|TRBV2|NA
ASSESPSTDTQY
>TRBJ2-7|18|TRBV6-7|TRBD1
ASSDPGGLVGTGAQGEQY
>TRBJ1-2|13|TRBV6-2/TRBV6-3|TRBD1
ASSYPGTGDYGYT
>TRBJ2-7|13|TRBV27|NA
ASSFMTGSSYEQY
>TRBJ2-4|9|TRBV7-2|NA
ASSLGGIQY
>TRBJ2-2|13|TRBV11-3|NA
ASRPGGTNTGELF
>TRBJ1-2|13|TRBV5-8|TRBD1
ASSLSGQGAAGYT
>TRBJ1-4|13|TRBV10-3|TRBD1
AISSVGTGVEKLF
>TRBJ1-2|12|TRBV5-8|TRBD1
ASSSTGGGYGYT
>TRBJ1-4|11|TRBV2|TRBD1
ASSFNRGEKLF
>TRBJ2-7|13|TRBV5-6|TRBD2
ASSPSTSELYEQY
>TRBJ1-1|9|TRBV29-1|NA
SVVINTEAF
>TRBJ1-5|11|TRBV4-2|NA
ASSQDGDPPQH